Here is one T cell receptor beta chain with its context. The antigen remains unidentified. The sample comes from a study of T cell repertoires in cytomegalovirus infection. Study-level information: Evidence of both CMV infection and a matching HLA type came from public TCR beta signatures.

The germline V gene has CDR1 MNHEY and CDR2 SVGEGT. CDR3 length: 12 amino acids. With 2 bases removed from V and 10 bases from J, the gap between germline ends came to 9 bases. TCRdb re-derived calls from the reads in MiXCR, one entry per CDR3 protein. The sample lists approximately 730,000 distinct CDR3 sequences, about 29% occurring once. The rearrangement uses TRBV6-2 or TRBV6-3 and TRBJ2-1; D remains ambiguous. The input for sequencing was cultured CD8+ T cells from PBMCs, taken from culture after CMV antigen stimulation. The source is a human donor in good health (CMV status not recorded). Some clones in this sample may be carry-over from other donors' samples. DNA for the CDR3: TGTGCCAGCAGTTACGCCAGGCTAGAGCAGTTCTTC. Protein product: CASSYARLEQFF.